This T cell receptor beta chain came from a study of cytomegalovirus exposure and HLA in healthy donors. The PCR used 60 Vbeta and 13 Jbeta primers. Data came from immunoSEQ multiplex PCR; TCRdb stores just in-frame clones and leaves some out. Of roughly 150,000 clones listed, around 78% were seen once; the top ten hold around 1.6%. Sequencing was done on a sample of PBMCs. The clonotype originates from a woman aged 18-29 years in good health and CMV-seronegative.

The CDR3 region has the DNA TGTGCCAGCAGCCGAGGTCCACCGGAGCAGTACTTC. Protein sequence: CASSRGPPEQYF. V is TRBV6-5 and J is TRBJ2-7; the D is unclear. The CDR3 runs to 12 residues. The V end lost 6 bases, the J end lost 7 bases, and 13 bases lay between the germline ends. Germline CDR1 is MNHEY and CDR2 is SVGAGI.